This TCR beta chain was identified during a study of Tregs in tolerant kidney transplant recipients. Study-wide results and caveats: Activated donor B cell expansion appeared to reveal the most relevant donor-specific TCRbeta repertoire.

Only in-frame clones appear in the TCRdb table, and some are missing; sequencing was by immunoSEQ multiplex PCR. The table lists roughly 120,000 clones, about 90% of them singletons. Trimming cost V 4 bases and J 3 bases, with 10 bases left between them. The CDR3 runs to 14 residues. Germline V gene lookup returns CDR1 SGHRS and CDR2 YFSETQ. Concerning this clone itself: Its antigen is still unknown.

The chain links TRBV5-1 to TRBJ2-2; maybe TRBD2 (5 bases). Sequences were obtained from CD4+ T cells from blood. The TCR originated in a human donor in good health. The CDR3 spells CASSLLGHTGELFF. The DNA of the CDR3 is TGCGCCAGCAGCCTACTAGGTCACACCGGGGAGCTGTTTTTT.